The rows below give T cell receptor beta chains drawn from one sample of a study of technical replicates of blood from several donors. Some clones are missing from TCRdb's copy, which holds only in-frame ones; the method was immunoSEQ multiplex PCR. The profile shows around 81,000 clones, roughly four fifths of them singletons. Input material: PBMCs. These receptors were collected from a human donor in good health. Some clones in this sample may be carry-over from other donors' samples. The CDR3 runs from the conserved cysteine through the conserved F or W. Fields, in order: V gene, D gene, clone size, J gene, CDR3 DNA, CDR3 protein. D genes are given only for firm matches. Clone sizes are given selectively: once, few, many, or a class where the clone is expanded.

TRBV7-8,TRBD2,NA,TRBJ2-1,TGTGCCAGCAGCTCAACTTTTAGCGGGAGTATATACAATGAGCAGTTCTTC,CASSSTFSGSIYNEQFF
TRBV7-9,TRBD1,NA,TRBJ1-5,TGTGCCAGCAGTCAGGGGGGTAGCAATCAGCCCCAGCATTTT,CASSQGGSNQPQHF
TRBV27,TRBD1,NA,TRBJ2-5,TGTGCCAGCAGTTTAAGACAGGGTAGGCTCGGGACCCAGTACTTC,CASSLRQGRLGTQYF
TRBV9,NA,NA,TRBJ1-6,TGTGCCAGCAGCCCTAGAGGGGGGGATAGCTCCTATAATTCACCCCTCCACTTT,CASSPRGGDSSYNSPLHF
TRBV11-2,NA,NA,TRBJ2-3,TGTGCCAGCAGCCGAACCGGGACTGCCACAGATACGCAGTATTTT,CASSRTGTATDTQYF
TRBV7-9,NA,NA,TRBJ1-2,TGTGCCAGCAGCTTAAGTGCGGTCGGGGGATGGGGCTACACCTTC,CASSLSAVGGWGYTF
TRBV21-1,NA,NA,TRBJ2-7,TGTGCCAGCAGAAAGTTCCCCCGACGCAGGGGGAGCCACGAGCAGTACTTC,CASRKFPRRRGSHEQYF
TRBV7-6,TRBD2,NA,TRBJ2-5,TGTGCCAGCAGCGAATCTAGCGGGAGCCAAGAGACCCAGTACTTC,CASSESSGSQETQYF
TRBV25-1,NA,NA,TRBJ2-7,TGTGCCAGCTCCGCTGGAGGCGAGCAGTACTTC,CASSAGGEQYF
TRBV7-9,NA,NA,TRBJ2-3,TGTGCCAGCAGCTTAGCGGGGCTAGATACGCAGTATTTT,CASSLAGLDTQYF
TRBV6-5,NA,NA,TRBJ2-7,TGTGCCAGCACCGACAGGTCGCACGAGCAGTACTTC,CASTDRSHEQYF
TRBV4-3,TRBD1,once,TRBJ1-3,TGCGCCAGCAGCCAGGACAGGGAGGGGTTGGACACCATATATTTT,CASSQDREGLDTIYF
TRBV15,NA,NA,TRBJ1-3,TGTGCCACCAAGAGGAACAGGCACTCTGGAAACACCATATATTTT,CATKRNRHSGNTIYF
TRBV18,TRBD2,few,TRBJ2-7,TGTGCCAGCTCACCTACCGGGACTAGCGAGCAGTACTTC,CASSPTGTSEQYF
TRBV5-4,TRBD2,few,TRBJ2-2,TGTGCCAGCAGCGGGACTAAAGGGGAGCTGTTTTTT,CASSGTKGELFF
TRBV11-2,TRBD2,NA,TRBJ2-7,TGTGCCAGCAGCTTATCTAGCGGGGGGCCTTACGAGCAGTACTTC,CASSLSSGGPYEQYF
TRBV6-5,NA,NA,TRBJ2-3,TGTGCCAGCAGTTGGAACAGATACGGCACAGATACGCAGTATTTT,CASSWNRYGTDTQYF
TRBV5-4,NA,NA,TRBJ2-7,TGTGCCAGCAGCTTGGATGGGGCCAGGGTCTCCTACGAGCAGTACTTC,CASSLDGARVSYEQYF
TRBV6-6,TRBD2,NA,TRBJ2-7,TGTGCCAGCAAAGCGGGGACCCCGAACTACGAGCAGTACTTC,CASKAGTPNYEQYF
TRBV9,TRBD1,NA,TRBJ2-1,TGTGCCAGCAGCGTTTTGGGACAGGGGAACAATGAGCAGTTCTTC,CASSVLGQGNNEQFF
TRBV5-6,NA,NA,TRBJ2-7,TGTGCCAGCGGGGGCGGAAAGGGCTACGAGCAGTACTTC,CASGGGKGYEQYF
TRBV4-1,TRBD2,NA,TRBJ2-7,TGCGCCAGCAGCCAGGTAGCGGGGGGGCCTTCCGTGTGGGGTTCGGACGAGCAGTACTTC,CASSQVAGGPSVWGSDEQYF
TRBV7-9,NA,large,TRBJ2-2,TGTGCCAGCAGCCCTGTTAGTTTCACCGGGGAGCTGTTTTTT,CASSPVSFTGELFF
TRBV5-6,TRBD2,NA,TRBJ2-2,TGTGCCAGCAGCCCGGGGACTAGTGTCGCCGGGGAGCTGTTTTTT,CASSPGTSVAGELFF
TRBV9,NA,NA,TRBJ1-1,TGTGCCAGCAGCGCGCGCGGAGGGAACACTGAAGCTTTCTTT,CASSARGGNTEAFF
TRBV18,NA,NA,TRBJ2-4,TGTGCCAGCTCACCAAAACAACGACAGAAAAACATTCAGTACTTC,CASSPKQRQKNIQYF
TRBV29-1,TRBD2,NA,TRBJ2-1,TGCAGCGGGGACCGGACTAGCGGGGACTACAATGAGCAGTTCTTC,CSGDRTSGDYNEQFF